These 27 T cell receptor beta chains were sequenced from one sample in a study of beta chain features in type 1 diabetes. General study findings and limits: Among all four CD4+ subsets, Type 1 diabetes patients had TCRB CDR3s that were moderately but significantly shorter.

No antigen has been assigned to these receptors. Reverse transcribing all isolated RNA meant expressed TCRB transcripts were sequenced. The repertoire was sequenced with immunoSEQ multiplex PCR; TCRdb's copy has only in-frame clones and lacks some. The table includes 310,000 or so clones, roughly 8.8% detected once. The sequencing input was central memory CD4+ T cells from blood. All receptors derive from a man aged 30-40 years with type 1 diabetes.

This clone was observed many times. The V and J genes are TRBV11-2 and TRBJ1-6, with unresolved D. V was clipped by 0 bases and J by 3 bases, with 9 bases between them. There are 16 residues in the CDR3. Germline CDR1 SGHAT, CDR2 FQNNGV. In DNA, the CDR3 is TGTGCCAGCAGCTTAGATTCCGAAAGCTATAATTCACCCCTCCACTTT. It translates to CASSLDSESYNSPLHF.

This clone was found many times. This chain links TRBV19 with TRBJ2-2; D is perhaps TRBD1 (6 bases). The CDR3 is made up of 13 amino acids. The germline V gene encodes CDR1 LNHDA and CDR2 SQIVND (reference sequence). The V and J ends lost 10 bases and 4 bases respectively, with 13 bases between them. CDR3 residues: CATHTGPTGELFF. CDR3 nucleotides: TGTGCCACTCATACAGGGCCCACCGGGGAGCTGTTTTTT.

The chain combines TRBV11-2 with TRBJ1-4; 8 nucleotides line up with TRBD1. CDR3 length: 14 residues. J lost 5 bases, V lost 5 bases, and 4 bases had no gene match. The germline V gene has CDR1 SGHAT and CDR2 FQNNGV. The CDR3 reads CASSVRQGNEKLFF. The CDR3 DNA follows: TGTGCCAGCAGCGTTCGACAGGGGAATGAAAAACTGTTTTTT.

This clone has only a few counts. The rearrangement links TRBV20-1 to TRBJ1-1; 9 positions match TRBD1. Germline V gene sequence: CDR1 DFQATT, CDR2 SNEGSKA (reference sequence). After removal of 7 bases from V and 4 bases from J, the junction contained 1 base not matched to a gene. The CDR3 runs 11 residues. The CDR3 protein is CSVQGATEAFF. The CDR3 bases are TGCAGTGTACAGGGGGCCACTGAAGCTTTCTTT.

CDR3 coding DNA: TGTGCCAGCGGTCATGTGCGAGAGACCCAGTACTTC. Amino acids: CASGHVRETQYF. The gene calls are TRBV7-6 and TRBJ2-5; D gene ambiguous. The germline V gene encodes CDR1 SGHVS and CDR2 FNYEAQ. The CDR3 is 12 residues long. V lost 8 bases and J 4 bases, leaving 11 bases between the germline ends.

This clone has just a few counts. The V and J genes are TRBV7-2 and TRBJ2-7; perhaps TRBD1 as D (6 bases). Between the trimmed V and J ends, which lost 5 bases and 2 bases, there was a span of 16 bases. The CDR3 is made up of 15 amino acids. Germline values: CDR1 SGHTA, CDR2 FQGNSA. CDR3 region: CASSTSTGFAYEQYF. DNA of the CDR3: TGTGCCAGCAGCACCTCGACAGGATTCGCCTACGAGCAGTACTTC.

The V gene is TRBV10-1, the J gene TRBJ1-6; 10 bases are a match to TRBD1. Germline CDR1 and CDR2: WNHNN and SYGVQD (reference sequence). There are 15 residues in the CDR3. V dropped 4 bases and J dropped 7; count of bases not matched to a gene: 4. The CDR3 reads CASSAGTGDNSPLHF. The CDR3 DNA reads TGCGCCAGCAGTGCCGGGACAGGGGACAATTCACCCCTCCACTTT.

The J gene is TRBJ1-5, the V gene TRBV30, with a possible D match to TRBD1 (5 bases). The CDR3 has 12 residues. The germline V and J ends were trimmed by 2 bases and 7 bases, with 9 bases remaining between them. Germline-derived CDR1 and CDR2 are GTSNPN and SVGIG (reference sequence). CDR3 DNA: TGTGCCTGGAGTACCAGGGCCCAGCCCCAGCATTTT. Encoded protein: CAWSTRAQPQHF.

This clone was counted between two and nine times. J is TRBJ1-3 and V is TRBV7-9, with D perhaps TRBD1 (5 bases). Germline V CDR1 and CDR2: SEHNR, FQNEAQ (reference sequence). The ends were cut back, 2 bases at V and 7 bases at J, with 12 bases in the middle. This CDR3 has 14 amino acids. The DNA for the CDR3 is TGTGCCAGCAGCTTAAGGCAGGGAGCGAACACCATATATTTT. Amino acids: CASSLRQGANTIYF.

This clone occurred a few times. V is TRBV5-6 and J is TRBJ1-4; 10 bases line up with TRBD1. From germline, CDR1 is SGHDT and CDR2 YYEEEE. There are 16 residues in the CDR3. V shed 0 bases and J 6 bases; nucleotides not matched to a gene: 5. The CDR3 DNA reads TGTGCCAGCAGCTTGGCCGGGACAGGGGCGGATGAAAAACTGTTTTTT. Its protein is CASSLAGTGADEKLFF.

This clone was counted between two and nine times. V usage is TRBV27 and J usage is TRBJ2-5, with unresolved D. Trimming took off 6 bases at V and 2 bases at J, with 10 bases between the two ends. The CDR3 is 13 residues long. CDR1 and CDR2 from the germline V gene are MNHEY and SMNVEV (reference sequence). The CDR3 protein is CASSQRPQETQYF. DNA for the CDR3: TGTGCCAGCAGCCAACGTCCGCAAGAGACCCAGTACTTC.

The J gene is TRBJ1-2, the V gene TRBV7-9; unclear D gene. Germline lookup yields CDR1 SEHNR and CDR2 FQNEAQ (reference sequence). V was pared by 3 bases and J by 2 bases, with 7 bases between. The CDR3 covers 13 residues. CDR3 sequence (DNA): TGTGCCAGCAGCTTTGGCGGGAACTATGGCTACACCTTC. Translation: CASSFGGNYGYTF.

This clone was observed a handful of times. The chain joins TRBV2 to TRBJ1-6; TRBD1 is a possible D gene (6 bases). V dropped 6 bases and J dropped 9 bases, with 18 bases sitting between them. CDR1 and CDR2 from the germline V gene are SNHLY and FYNNEI. CDR3 length equals 15 residues. CDR3 sequence reads: CASSAQGRSGSPLHF. As DNA, the CDR3 is TGTGCCAGCAGCGCGCAGGGGAGGAGTGGTTCACCCCTCCACTTT.

The table lists this clone with a few counts. DNA for the CDR3: TGTGCCAGCAGTCCAGGGGGGGTAGGCTACACCTTC. Its protein product is CASSPGGVGYTF. This chain links TRBV25-1 with TRBJ1-2, with TRBD1 matching over 7 bases. The CDR3 is made up of 12 amino acids. CDR1 MGHDK and CDR2 SYGVNS come from the germline V gene. Trimming took 5 bases from V and 8 from J; bases not matched to a gene: 5.

Details on this clone: A far bigger clonotype differs at one base, so this is likely a read error. Other nucleotide sequences from this sample produce the same CDR3. V gene TRBV7-2 combines with J gene TRBJ2-4; D unclear. V gave up 5 bases and J gave up 0 bases, with 14 bases separating them. The length of the CDR3 is 16 residues. Per the germline V gene, CDR1 is SGHTA and CDR2 is FQGNSA. The CDR3: CASSQEAPRAKNIQYF. The CDR3 DNA is TGTGCCAGCAGCCAAGAGGCTCCCCGAGCCAAAAACATTCAGTACTTC.

This clone was detected only a few times. The rearrangement links TRBV18 to TRBJ2-2; D not resolved. The ends were cut back, 6 bases at V and 1 base at J, with 15 bases in the middle. The CDR3 is made up of 16 amino acids. Per the germline V gene, CDR1 is KGHSH and CDR2 is LQKENI. The CDR3 is CASSQNPVQNTGELFF. The DNA for the CDR3 is TGTGCCAGCTCCCAAAACCCAGTCCAGAACACCGGGGAGCTGTTTTTT.

This chain connects TRBV27 to TRBJ2-3; D ambiguous. CDR3 length: 12 amino acids. Germline V CDR1 and CDR2: MNHEY, SMNVEV (reference sequence). The ends were cut back, 8 bases at V and 2 bases at J, with 8 bases in the middle. The CDR3 spells CASLSDTDTQYF. The CDR3 nucleotides read TGTGCCAGCTTATCGGACACAGATACGCAGTATTTT.

This clone was seen more than once but under ten times. This chain links TRBV19 with TRBJ1-5; perhaps TRBD1 as D (5 bases). The CDR3 spans 15 residues. The V gene lost 1 base and the J gene lost 4 bases, with 11 bases spanning the gap. The germline V gene has CDR1 LNHDA and CDR2 SQIVND (reference sequence). The CDR3 region is CASSIVVAGNQPQHF. The CDR3 DNA follows: TGTGCCAGTAGTATAGTGGTGGCAGGGAATCAGCCCCAGCATTTT.

The chain couples TRBV27 to TRBJ2-4, with D maybe TRBD2 (6 bases). Germline values: CDR1 MNHEY, CDR2 SMNVEV (reference sequence). Trimming took off 5 bases at V and 4 bases at J, with 15 bases between the two ends. The CDR3 consists of 15 residues. The CDR3 sequence is CASSARDADKNIQYF. The DNA for the CDR3 is TGTGCCAGCAGTGCGCGGGACGCTGATAAAAACATTCAGTACTTC.

In DNA form, the CDR3 reads TGTGCCAGCTCACCACTTTCACCGAGTGGGGGCTACACCTTC. Encoded protein: CASSPLSPSGGYTF. The V call is TRBV18, the J call TRBJ1-2, with D unresolved. The germline gives CDR1 KGHSH, CDR2 LQKENI. The germline V and J ends were trimmed by 1 base and 8 bases, with 14 bases remaining between them. The CDR3 extends over 14 amino acids. Drawing the rest from reference TRBV18 and TRBJ1-2, the complete variable domain is NAGVMQNPRHLVRRRGQEARLRCSPMKGHSHVYWYRQLPEEGLKFMVYLQKENIIDESGMPKERFSAEFPKEGPSILRIQQVVRGDSAAYFCASSPLSPSGGYTFGSGTRLTVV.

This clone was counted between two and nine times. This chain uses TRBV7-2 with TRBJ1-4, with D perhaps matching TRBD1 (5 bases). CDR3 length: 14 residues. Per germline, CDR1 SGHTA and CDR2 FQGNSA. V lost 3 bases to trimming and J lost 7 bases, with 12 bases between them. The CDR3 nucleotides read TGTGCCAGCAGCTTGTCGGGGGACCTTGAAAAACTGTTTTTT. Protein sequence: CASSLSGDLEKLFF.

The CDR3 loop reads CSANRGDEQYF. The CDR3 DNA is TGCAGTGCTAACCGGGGGGACGAGCAGTACTTC. The chain has TRBV20-1 and TRBJ2-7; 7 bases fit TRBD2. The CDR3 totals 11 residues. The V gene end was trimmed by 4 bases and the J gene end by 5 bases; junction bases not matched to a gene: 2. Germline V gene sequence: CDR1 DFQATT, CDR2 SNEGSKA (reference sequence).

There are a few counts of this clone. The chain couples TRBV7-9 to TRBJ2-5; D gene uncertain. This CDR3 region has 12 residues. Trimming took off 5 bases at V and 4 bases at J, with 8 bases between the two ends. The germline V gene has CDR1 SEHNR and CDR2 FQNEAQ (reference sequence). The CDR3 sequence: CASSVYIETQYF. The CDR3 DNA reads as TGTGCCAGCAGCGTGTATATAGAGACCCAGTACTTC.

The rearrangement uses TRBV18 and TRBJ2-2, with D perhaps matching TRBD1 (5 bases). CDR1 and CDR2 from the germline V gene are KGHSH and LQKENI. The V gene lost 3 bases and the J gene lost 7 bases, with 15 bases spanning the gap. The CDR3 has 15 amino acids. The CDR3: CASSPSSGAGGELFF. The CDR3 nucleotides are TGTGCCAGCTCACCCAGTTCTGGGGCCGGCGGGGAGCTGTTTTTT.

This clone was seen at least ten times. The gene calls are TRBV4-3 and TRBJ1-2; D is possibly TRBD1 (6 bases). Trimming shortened V by 0 bases and J by 2 bases, and 19 bases separated the two germline ends. CDR3 length: 18 amino acids. Germline CDR1 and CDR2: LGHNA and YSLEER. CDR3 bases: TGCGCCAGCAGCCAAGATGTTTCTTGGGGGCTAGTAAACTATGGCTACACCTTC. Its protein product is CASSQDVSWGLVNYGYTF.

The gene calls are TRBV5-1 and TRBJ2-2; 7 nucleotides match TRBD1. The trim removed 7 bases at V and 3 bases at J, leaving 12 bases unmatched. The CDR3 loop spans 16 amino acids. Germline V gene data show CDR1 as SGHRS and CDR2 as YFSETQ. In DNA, the CDR3 is TGCGCCAGCCACCCAATCGACAGGGTTCACACCGGGGAGCTGTTTTTT. Translating gives CASHPIDRVHTGELFF.

This clone has a handful of counts. The chain recombines TRBV29-1 with TRBJ2-3; perhaps TRBD1 as D (5 bases). Germline V gene data show CDR1 as SQVTM and CDR2 as ANQGSEA. This CDR3 has 15 residues. V shed 6 bases and J shed 2 bases, with 18 bases lying between them. CDR3 sequence (DNA): TGCAGCGTAGCCTTGACAGTCGTTTTCACAGATACGCAGTATTTT. Amino acid sequence: CSVALTVVFTDTQYF.